These 24 T cell receptor beta chains were all obtained from the same sample, sequenced in a study of T cells expressing NK-cell markers. TCRdb re-called the 5' RACE reads; one entry per CDR3 protein, DNA not given. Seen in this sample are about 180,000 distinct CDR3 sequences; the ten most common clones hold 20% to 25%. The material sequenced was blood T cells: a sorted CD56 or NKG2C T cell subset, CD4+ or CD8+ T cells, or bulk PBMC T cells (not recorded which). Receptors were obtained from a man aged 18-75 years in good health.

The gene calls are TRBV12-3 or TRBV12-4 and TRBJ1-5; TCRdb lists TRBD1, though no DNA is available to test this call. The CDR3 loop spans 15 amino acids. CDR3 in amino acids: CASSLAPRGDQPQHF.

This chain uses TRBV11-1 with TRBJ2-2; TCRdb's D gene call, TRBD1, goes unchecked for lack of DNA. Germline V gene data show CDR1 as SGHAT and CDR2 as FQDESV (reference sequence). The CDR3 contains 15 residues. This CDR3 is CASSLWGPNTGELFF. Full variable domain (remainder filled in from reference TRBV11-1 and TRBJ2-2): EAEVAQSPRYKITEKSQAVAFWCDPISGHATLYWYRQILGQGPELLVQFQDESVVDDSQLPKDRFSAERLKGVDSTLKIQPAELGDSAMYLCASSLWGPNTGELFFGEGSRLTVL.

The rearrangement uses TRBV5-4 and TRBJ1-1; TCRdb indicates TRBD1, and absent DNA this call remains unverified. The CDR3 runs 14 residues. Looked up from germline, CDR1 is SGHNT and CDR2 is YYREEE (reference sequence). Here the CDR3 reads CASSLVTENTEAFF.

The rearrangement uses TRBV6-5 and TRBJ2-5; TCRdb designates TRBD2, a call that cannot be tested without DNA. The CDR3 has 16 amino acids. Germline CDR1 and CDR2: MNHEY and SVGAGI. CDR3 loop: CASSYIAGGTTETQYF.

The chain employs TRBV6-5 and TRBJ2-3; TCRdb picks TRBD1, but there is no DNA to check that call. Looked up from germline, CDR1 is MNHEY and CDR2 is SVGAGI. The CDR3 covers 15 residues. CDR3 sequence: CASSYSRGAKDTQYF.

V usage is TRBV20-1 and J usage is TRBJ1-5; checking the TCRdb D call of TRBD1 is not possible without DNA. Per germline, CDR1 DFQATT and CDR2 SNEGSKA (reference sequence). The CDR3 has 18 amino acids. Here the CDR3 reads CSATKTGPGTYSNQPQHF.

The rearrangement uses TRBV27 and TRBJ1-3; TCRdb lists TRBD1, though no DNA is available to test this call. This CDR3 is built from 15 residues. Looked up from germline, CDR1 is MNHEY and CDR2 is SMNVEV (reference sequence). The chain's CDR3 is CASSPGQSSGNTIYF.

The chain joins TRBV28 to TRBJ2-3; the TCRdb call, TRBD1, lacks DNA for checking. The CDR3 covers 15 residues. CDR1 MDHEN and CDR2 SYDVKM come from the germline V gene. The CDR3 spells CASSPFRGEGDTQYF.

The J gene is TRBJ1-1, the V gene TRBV7-9. This CDR3 is built from 15 residues. In germline, CDR1 is SEHNR, CDR2 FQNEAQ (reference sequence). CDR3 amino acids: CASSRTLGMNTEAFF.

The chain carries TRBV6-2 or TRBV6-3 and TRBJ1-1. The germline V gene has CDR1 MNHEY and CDR2 SVGEGT. CDR3 length: 12 amino acids. The CDR3 loop is CASSYGGREAFF.

The chain combines TRBV27 with TRBJ1-5. Germline lookup yields CDR1 MNHEY and CDR2 SMNVEV (reference sequence). This CDR3 spans 15 amino acids. The CDR3 sequence: CASSLSWQGNQPQHF.

The chain has TRBV6-1 and TRBJ1-6; TCRdb gives TRBD1 as the D gene, but with no DNA this cannot be confirmed. CDR1 and CDR2 (germline): MNHNS, SASEGT. The CDR3 consists of 17 residues. Here the CDR3 reads CASSDGQGSSYNSPLHF.

The chain has TRBV19 and TRBJ2-6; TCRdb proposes TRBD2, but this gene call is untestable without DNA. Germline V gene lookup returns CDR1 LNHDA and CDR2 SQIVND (reference sequence). This CDR3 is built from 16 residues. This CDR3 reads CARPWEGYSGANVLTF. The full variable domain, with the rest looked up from reference TRBV19 and TRBJ2-6, is DGGITQSPKYLFRKEGQNVTLSCEQNLNHDAMYWYRQDPGQGLRLIYYSQIVNDFQKGDIAEGYSVSREKKESFPLTVTSAQKNPTAFYLCARPWEGYSGANVLTFGAGSRLTVL.

This chain links TRBV10-2 with TRBJ1-5. Germline V CDR1 and CDR2: WSHSY, SAAADI. The CDR3 length is 15 residues. CDR3 in amino acids: CASSESGLGNQPQHF.

V and J are TRBV5-6 and TRBJ2-7; with no DNA, the TCRdb D assignment of TRBD2 cannot be verified. The CDR3 consists of 14 residues. Germline V gene sequence: CDR1 SGHDT, CDR2 YYEEEE. The CDR3 here is CASSFTTEGGEQYF.

The chain has TRBV7-9 and TRBJ1-6. The germline CDR1 and CDR2 sequences are SEHNR and FQNEAQ (reference sequence). This CDR3 has 17 residues. The CDR3 here is CASSLDVRIEDNSPLHF.

This chain joins TRBV12-3 or TRBV12-4 and TRBJ2-7. The CDR3 has 12 amino acids. CDR3 amino acids: CASSHPDDEQYF.

The chain carries TRBV20-1 and TRBJ2-5. Looked up from germline, CDR1 is DFQATT and CDR2 is SNEGSKA (reference sequence). This CDR3 has 13 residues. The CDR3 loop is CSATTAFQETQYF.

V usage is TRBV12-3 or TRBV12-4 and J usage is TRBJ2-3. This CDR3 has 14 residues. CDR3 loop: CASSPMAGFDTQYF.

The chain combines TRBV4-1 with TRBJ2-7; TCRdb proposes TRBD2, but this gene call is untestable without DNA. CDR1 and CDR2 (germline): MGHRA, YSYEKL. The CDR3 loop spans 17 amino acids. The CDR3 sequence is CASSQDSAGRGTYEQYF.

V gene TRBV28 combines with J gene TRBJ2-7; the D call from TCRdb, TRBD1, cannot be confirmed without DNA. The CDR3 spans 14 residues. From germline, CDR1 is MDHEN and CDR2 SYDVKM. The CDR3: CATTYQTGGYEQYF.

This chain joins TRBV7-8 and TRBJ1-2; TCRdb reports TRBD1, a call that lacks DNA to check it against. Germline CDR1 SGHVS, CDR2 FQNEAQ. CDR3 length: 15 amino acids. The CDR3 region is CASSSGQGVNYGYTF.

This chain connects TRBV6-2 or TRBV6-3 to TRBJ2-3; the TCRdb D gene call, TRBD1, has no DNA to confirm it. CDR3 length equals 19 residues. Germline V gene lookup returns CDR1 MNHEY and CDR2 SVGEGT. This CDR3 is CASRGIETGVRPGGDTQYF.

The chain is built from TRBV12-3 or TRBV12-4 and TRBJ2-1; without DNA, the TCRdb call of TRBD1 cannot be checked. CDR3 length: 16 residues. This chain's CDR3 is CASSPNRDTGGNEQFF.